Listed below are T cell receptor beta chains from one sample, sequenced in a study of CD8 T cells in ankylosing spondylitis. MiXCR, applied by TCRdb to the 5' RACE reads, yields one record per CDR3 protein. Here the sample spans a few hundred thousand distinct CDR3 sequences, 20% to 25% being singletons. The source material was blood, either unsorted or a sorted T cell fraction (not recorded which). These receptors originate from a male donor with ankylosing spondylitis. Each CDR3 is given with its conserved first and last residue. D genes are given only for firm matches. Size is stated for part of the rows, as once, few or many counts, or as a class when the clone is expanded.

>14|TRBV5-1|TRBJ2-1|-|-
CASSLGQQGNEQFF
TGCGCCAGCAGCTTAGGTCAGCAGGGCAATGAGCAGTTCTTC
>14|TRBV2|TRBJ1-5|few|TRBD1
CASSPDRGYQPQHF
TGTGCCAGCAGCCCCGACAGGGGATACCAGCCCCAGCATTTT
>15|TRBV4-2|TRBJ2-1|many|TRBD1
CASSQDGTENNEQFF
TGTGCCAGCAGCCAAGATGGGACAGAGAACAATGAGCAGTTCTTC
>19|TRBV6-7|TRBJ2-1|few|TRBD2
CASSYSIPGTTFSYNEQFF
TGTGCCAGCAGTTACTCAATCCCCGGGACTACCTTCTCCTACAATGAGCAGTTCTTC
>17|TRBV20-1|TRBJ2-7|-|-
CSASHRGPTSNGYEQYF
TGCAGTGCTAGCCACCGGGGGCCGACTAGCAATGGCTACGAGCAGTACTTC
>15|TRBV19|TRBJ2-1|few|TRBD2
CATRQLAGGNNEQFF
TGTGCCACAAGACAACTAGCGGGAGGGAACAATGAGCAGTTCTTC
>14|TRBV3-1|TRBJ2-1|-|-
CASRPRVATDEQFF
TGTGCCAGCAGGCCAAGGGTAGCGACCGATGAGCAGTTCTTC
>15|TRBV6-1|TRBJ1-2|-|-
CASSQVGGRYYGYTF
TGTGCCAGCAGCCAAGTTGGGGGCAGGTACTATGGCTACACCTTC
>17|TRBV20-1|TRBJ2-1|-|TRBD2
CCARALLLAGNYNEQFF
TGCTGTGCTAGAGCCTTACTACTAGCGGGAAATTACAATGAGCAGTTCTTC
>13|TRBV7-6|TRBJ2-2|-|-
CASSLAVSGELFF
TGTGCCAGCAGCTTAGCGGTTTCCGGGGAGCTGTTTTTT
>11|TRBV29-1|TRBJ1-1|many|-
CSVHRNTEAFF
TGCAGCGTTCATAGGAACACTGAAGCTTTCTTT
>15|TRBV7-9|TRBJ1-4|-|TRBD1
CASSREGAANEKLFF
TGTGCCAGCAGTCGAGAGGGGGCAGCAAATGAAAAACTGTTTTTT
>15|TRBV7-2|TRBJ2-1|many|-
CASSLSPSSYNEQFF
TGTGCCAGCAGCTTAAGCCCAAGCTCCTACAATGAGCAGTTCTTC
>11|TRBV6-5|TRBJ1-1|few|-
CASSYLSEAFF
TGTGCCAGCAGTTACTTGTCGGAAGCTTTCTTT
>15|TRBV4-1|TRBJ1-1|few|-
CASSQGAGSNTEAFF
TGCGCCAGCAGCCAAGGGGCGGGGTCTAACACTGAAGCTTTCTTT
>16|TRBV5-8|TRBJ2-3|-|TRBD2
CASPSHYSGTGDTQYF
TGTGCCTCTCCATCGCATTATAGCGGGACGGGAGATACGCAGTATTTT
>15|TRBV9|TRBJ2-7|few|-
CASSVDGGILYEQYF
TGTGCCAGCAGCGTCGATGGGGGGATCCTCTACGAGCAGTACTTC
>13|TRBV10-3|TRBJ2-7|few|-
CATTPPYSYEQYF
TGTGCCACCACCCCCCCATACTCCTACGAGCAGTACTTC
>13|TRBV6-6|TRBJ2-1|few|TRBD1
CASRASGQGGEFF
TGTGCCAGCAGGGCATCCGGACAGGGGGGCGAGTTCTTC
>16|TRBV6-5|TRBJ2-1|-|TRBD2
CASSYSFASGSNEQFF
TGTGCCAGCAGTTACTCGTTCGCTAGCGGGAGCAATGAGCAGTTCTTC
>15|TRBV19|TRBJ2-1|-|TRBD2
CASSTTSEAYNEQFF
TGTGCCAGTAGTACGACTAGCGAAGCCTACAATGAGCAGTTCTTC
>16|TRBV18|TRBJ1-2|-|-
CASSPQAGSDNYGYTF
TGTGCCAGCTCACCGCAGGCCGGTAGCGATAACTATGGCTACACCTTC
>14|TRBV20-1|TRBJ1-4|-|-
CSARTFWRGEKLFF
TGCAGTGCTCGGACTTTCTGGCGGGGTGAAAAACTGTTTTTT
>15|TRBV4-3|TRBJ2-1|-|-
CASSQDAQSYNEQFF
TGCGCCAGCAGCCAAGATGCTCAATCCTACAATGAGCAGTTCTTC
>15|TRBV7-3|TRBJ2-3|-|TRBD2
CASREREDSTDTQYF
TGTGCCAGCCGGGAGCGGGAGGATAGCACAGATACGCAGTATTTT
>15|TRBV11-3|TRBJ2-2|-|TRBD2
CASSLGLAGARSLFF
TGTGCCAGCAGCTTAGGGCTAGCGGGGGCACGGTCGCTGTTTTTT
>13|TRBV12-3/TRBV12-4|TRBJ1-3|few|-
CASRTVVGNTIYF
TGTGCCAGCAGGACTGTTGTGGGAAACACCATATATTTT
>17|TRBV5-1|TRBJ2-1|-|-
CASSLVFGAGIPNEQFF
TGCGCCAGCAGCTTGGTGTTCGGGGCAGGGATCCCCAATGAGCAGTTCTTC
>12|TRBV20-1|TRBJ2-1|-|-
CRVSGAENEQFF
TGCAGGGTTAGTGGAGCGGAGAATGAGCAGTTCTTC
>15|TRBV7-2|TRBJ2-7|-|-
CASSLATVVLREQYF
TGTGCCAGCAGCTTAGCGACAGTGGTCCTACGGGAGCAGTACTTC
>13|TRBV3-1|TRBJ1-1|few|-
CASSQRIDAEAFF
TGTGCCAGCAGCCAAAGGATTGACGCTGAAGCTTTCTTT
>15|TRBV11-2|TRBJ2-1|-|TRBD1
CASSHRGLSYNEQFF
TGTGCCAGCAGCCACAGGGGTCTTTCCTACAATGAGCAGTTCTTC
>16|TRBV7-2|TRBJ2-5|-|-
CASSISRGRGKETQYF
TGTGCCAGCAGCATCTCGCGGGGCAGGGGGAAAGAGACCCAGTACTTC
>16|TRBV5-1|TRBJ2-6|few|-
CASSLRVVTGANVLTF
TGCGCCAGCAGCCTCCGCGTGGTGACAGGGGCCAACGTCCTGACTTTC
>15|TRBV7-2|TRBJ1-1|-|-
CASSLVGQTNTEAFF
TGTGCCAGCAGCTTAGTGGGTCAGACGAACACTGAAGCTTTCTTT
>13|TRBV3-1|TRBJ1-2|-|-
CASSAGQTYGYTF
TGTGCCAGCAGCGCCGGACAGACCTATGGCTACACCTTC
>17|TRBV9|TRBJ1-4|-|-
CASSVGAAGATNEKLFF
TGTGCCAGCAGCGTAGGGGCAGCGGGAGCAACTAATGAAAAACTGTTTTTT
>14|TRBV7-2|TRBJ2-5|few|-
CASSLADRRETQYF
TGTGCCAGCAGCTTAGCCGACAGGCGAGAGACCCAGTACTTC
>15|TRBV5-1|TRBJ2-7|-|-
CASSLGPGEDYEQYF
TGCGCCAGCAGCTTGGGTCCAGGGGAAGATTACGAGCAGTACTTC
>11|TRBV29-1|TRBJ2-7|-|-
CSVEIGLEQYF
TGCAGCGTTGAAATCGGGCTCGAGCAGTACTTC
>14|TRBV21-1|TRBJ2-2|many|-
CANYSSGRHGELFF
TGTGCCAACTATTCTAGCGGGAGGCACGGGGAGCTGTTTTTT
>14|TRBV20-1|TRBJ2-7|-|TRBD2
CSASGSGSRGEQYF
TGCAGTGCTAGTGGTAGCGGGAGTAGGGGGGAGCAGTACTTC
>15|TRBV9|TRBJ2-5|few|TRBD2
CASSVEGLVSETQYF
TGTGCCAGCAGCGTAGAGGGACTAGTTTCGGAGACCCAGTACTTC
>17|TRBV5-6|TRBJ1-5|-|-
CASSSLGQPDSNQPQHF
TGTGCCAGCAGCTCCCTCGGACAGCCAGATAGCAATCAGCCCCAGCATTTT
>18|TRBV6-2/TRBV6-3|TRBJ2-1|-|TRBD1
CASTRDRRQGRYYNEQFF
TGTGCCAGCACTCGGGACAGGCGCCAAGGCCGGTACTACAATGAGCAGTTCTTC
>14|TRBV9|TRBJ1-4|-|TRBD1
CASSGQGMDEKLFF
TGTGCCAGCAGCGGACAGGGGATGGACGAAAAACTGTTTTTT
>13|TRBV14|TRBJ2-3|few|TRBD2
CASSQGGRDTQYF
TGTGCCAGCAGCCAAGGCGGGAGAGATACGCAGTATTTT
>19|TRBV5-1|TRBJ2-2|few|-
CASSKNGLGGPPNTGELFF
TGCGCCAGCAGCAAAAACGGTTTGGGGGGACCCCCAAACACCGGGGAGCTGTTTTTT
>18|TRBV7-3|TRBJ2-1|-|TRBD2
CASSLWSSGILINNEQFF
TGTGCCAGCAGCTTATGGTCTAGCGGTATACTAATAAACAATGAGCAGTTCTTC
>14|TRBV20-1|TRBJ2-2|-|-
CSVVGNGDTGELFF
TGCAGTGTAGTCGGGAACGGGGACACCGGGGAGCTGTTTTTT
>16|TRBV15|TRBJ2-3|few|-
CATSRAGTSSTDTQYF
TGTGCCACCAGCAGAGCCGGGACATCCAGCACAGATACGCAGTATTTT
>16|TRBV7-3|TRBJ2-1|-|-
CASSSQGGVTENEQFF
TGTGCCAGCAGCTCCCAAGGGGGAGTTACGGAGAATGAGCAGTTCTTC
>12|TRBV28|TRBJ1-2|few|-
CASRPTGGDYTF
TGTGCCAGCAGGCCGACGGGAGGTGACTACACCTTC
>13|TRBV12-3/TRBV12-4|TRBJ2-2|few|-
CATKIGSTGELFF
TGTGCCACGAAAATAGGGAGCACCGGGGAGCTGTTTTTT
>15|TRBV7-8|TRBJ2-5|-|-
CASSLAGVGQETQYF
TGTGCCAGCAGCTTAGCGGGGGTGGGGCAAGAGACCCAGTACTTC
>14|TRBV11-2|TRBJ2-1|few|TRBD2
CASSLRLAGYEQFF
TGTGCCAGCAGCTTACGGTTAGCGGGCTATGAGCAGTTCTTC
>17|TRBV6-5|TRBJ2-7|-|TRBD1
CASSYPRTGENTHEQYF
TGTGCCAGCAGTTACCCCCGGACAGGGGAAAACACACACGAGCAGTACTTC